This entry features one TCR beta chain sequence. What it binds is unknown. This entry belongs to a study of Graves' ophthalmopathy and Graves' hyperthyroidism. General study points: Progression of ophthalmopathy was predicted by the model with 60% to 71% sensitivity and just under 75% specificity.

With 5 bases clipped from V and 5 bases from J, the junction kept 5 bases outside the gene matches. Germline CDR1 SGHVS, CDR2 FNYEAQ. The CDR3 sequence is 14 residues long. Donors with ophthalmopathy: moderate-to-severe activity, CAS ≥3, NOSPECS ≥4, duration under 3 months. Investigators amplified TCR beta CDR3 regions from RNA transcripts. Amplification began with first-round RT-PCR using HTBI primers, then second-round multiplex PCR was performed. MiXCR was run by TCRdb on the multiplex PCR reads, yielding one entry per CDR3 protein. The sample lists around 40,000 distinct CDR3 sequences, roughly half seen once, with around 18% in the top ten.

The sequence was collected from an adult man with Graves' ophthalmopathy. The gene calls are TRBV7-6 and TRBJ2-7; 11 nucleotides agree with TRBD2. Sequencing input: peripheral blood. CDR3 sequence reads: CASSQTSGGDEQYV. The CDR3 DNA reads as TGTGCCAGCAGCCAAACTAGCGGGGGAGACGAGCAGTACGTC.